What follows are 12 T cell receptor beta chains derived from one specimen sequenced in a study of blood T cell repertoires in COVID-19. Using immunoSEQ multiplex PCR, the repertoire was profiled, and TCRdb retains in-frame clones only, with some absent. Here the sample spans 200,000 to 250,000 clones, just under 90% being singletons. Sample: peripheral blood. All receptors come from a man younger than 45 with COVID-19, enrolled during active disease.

The CDR3 DNA sequence: TGTGCCAGCTCACCCAATGGGAGGGATCAGCCCCAGCATTTT. Translating gives CASSPNGRDQPQHF. V and J are TRBV18 and TRBJ1-5; D not certain. Trimming removed 3 bases at V and 5 bases at J, with 11 bases between. Germline V CDR1 and CDR2: KGHSH, LQKENI. The CDR3 contains 14 residues. The whole variable domain, filled in from reference TRBV18 and TRBJ1-5, reads NAGVMQNPRHLVRRRGQEARLRCSPMKGHSHVYWYRQLPEEGLKFMVYLQKENIIDESGMPKERFSAEFPKEGPSILRIQQVVRGDSAAYFCASSPNGRDQPQHFGDGTRLSIL.

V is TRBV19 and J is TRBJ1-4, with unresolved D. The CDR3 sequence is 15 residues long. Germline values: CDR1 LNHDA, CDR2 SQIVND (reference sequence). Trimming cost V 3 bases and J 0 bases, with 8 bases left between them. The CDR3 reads CASSITATTNEKLFF. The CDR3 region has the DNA TGTGCCAGTAGTATCACAGCCACAACTAATGAAAAACTGTTTTTT.

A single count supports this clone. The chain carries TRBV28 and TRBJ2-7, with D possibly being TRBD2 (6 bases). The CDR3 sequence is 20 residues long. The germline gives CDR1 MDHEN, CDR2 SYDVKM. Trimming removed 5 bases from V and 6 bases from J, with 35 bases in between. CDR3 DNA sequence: TGTGCCAGCAGTCCCCCACGGGTCGGGGTCTATTCTGGAGGGCGGATCGAGCAGTACTTC. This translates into CASSPPRVGVYSGGRIEQYF. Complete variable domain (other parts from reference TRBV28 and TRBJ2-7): DVKVTQSSRYLVKRTGEKVFLECVQDMDHENMFWYRQDPGLGLRLIYFSYDVKMKEKGDIPEGYSVSREKKERFSLILESASTNQTSMYLCASSPPRVGVYSGGRIEQYFGPGTRLTVT.

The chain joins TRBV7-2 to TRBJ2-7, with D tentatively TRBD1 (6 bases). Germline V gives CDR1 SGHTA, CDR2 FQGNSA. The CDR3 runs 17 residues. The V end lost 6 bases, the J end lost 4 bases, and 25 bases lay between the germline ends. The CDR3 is CASRFRNGDIYPYEQYF. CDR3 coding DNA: TGTGCCAGCAGGTTCCGGAACGGGGACATTTACCCATACGAGCAGTACTTC.

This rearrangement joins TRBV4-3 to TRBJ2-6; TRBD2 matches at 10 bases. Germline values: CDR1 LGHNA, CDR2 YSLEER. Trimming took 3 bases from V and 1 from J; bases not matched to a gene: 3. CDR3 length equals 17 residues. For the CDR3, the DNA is TGCGCCAGCAGCCAGTTAGCGGGGGGATCTGGGGCCAACGTCCTGACTTTC. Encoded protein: CASSQLAGGSGANVLTF.

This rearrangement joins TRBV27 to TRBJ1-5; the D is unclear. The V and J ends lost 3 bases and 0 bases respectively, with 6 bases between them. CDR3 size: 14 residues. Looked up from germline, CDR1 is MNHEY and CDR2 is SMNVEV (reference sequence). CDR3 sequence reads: CASSLRYSNQPQHF. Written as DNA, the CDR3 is TGTGCCAGCAGTTTGAGGTATAGCAATCAGCCCCAGCATTTT.

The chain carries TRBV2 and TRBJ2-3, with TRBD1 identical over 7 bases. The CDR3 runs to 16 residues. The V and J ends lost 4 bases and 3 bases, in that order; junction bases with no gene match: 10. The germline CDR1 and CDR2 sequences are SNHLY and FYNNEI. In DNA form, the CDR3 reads TGTGCCAGCAGTGTGTACAGGGGTATGAGGACAGATACGCAGTATTTT. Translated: CASSVYRGMRTDTQYF.

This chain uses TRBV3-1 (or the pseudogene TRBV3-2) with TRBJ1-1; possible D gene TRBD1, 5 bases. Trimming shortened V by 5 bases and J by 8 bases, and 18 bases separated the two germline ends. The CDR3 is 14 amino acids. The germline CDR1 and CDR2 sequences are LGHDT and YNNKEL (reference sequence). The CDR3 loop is CASSSVAGNSEAFF. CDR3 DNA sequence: TGTGCCAGCAGCTCCGTGGCAGGGAATTCGGAAGCTTTCTTT.

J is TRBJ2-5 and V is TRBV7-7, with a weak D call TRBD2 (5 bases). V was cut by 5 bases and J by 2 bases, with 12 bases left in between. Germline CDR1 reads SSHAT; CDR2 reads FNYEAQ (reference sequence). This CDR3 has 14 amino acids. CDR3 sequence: CASSQLGSQETQYF. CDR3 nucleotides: TGTGCCAGCAGCCAACTAGGTTCTCAAGAGACCCAGTACTTC.

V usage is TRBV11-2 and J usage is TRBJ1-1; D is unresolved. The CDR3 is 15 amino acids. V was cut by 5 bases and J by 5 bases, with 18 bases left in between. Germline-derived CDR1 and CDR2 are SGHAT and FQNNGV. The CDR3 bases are TGTGCCAGCAGCGCGTCTAGAACGTCCCCAACTGAAGCTTTCTTT. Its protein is CASSASRTSPTEAFF. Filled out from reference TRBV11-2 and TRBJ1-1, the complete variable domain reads EAGVAQSPRYKIIEKRQSVAFWCNPISGHATLYWYQQILGQGPKLLIQFQNNGVVDDSQLPKDRFSAERLKGVDSTLKIQPAKLEDSAVYLCASSASRTSPTEAFFGQGTRLTVV.

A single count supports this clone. The DNA of the CDR3 is TGTGCCATCAGTGAGTCTCCCAGTAACAATGAGCAGTTCTTC. Its protein product is CAISESPSNNEQFF. The chain carries TRBV10-3 and TRBJ2-1, with D hard to call. Germline CDR1 reads ENHRY; CDR2 reads SYGVKD. CDR3 length: 14 amino acids. V lost 0 bases to trimming and J lost 5 bases, with 8 bases between them.

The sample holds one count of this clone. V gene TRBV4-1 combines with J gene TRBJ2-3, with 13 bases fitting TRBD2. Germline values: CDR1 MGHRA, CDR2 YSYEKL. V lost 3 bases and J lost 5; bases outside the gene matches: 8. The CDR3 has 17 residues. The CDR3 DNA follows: TGCGCCAGCAGCCACCCGGGACTAGCGGGGTCCAAAGATACGCAGTATTTT. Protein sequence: CASSHPGLAGSKDTQYF.